What follows describes a single TCR beta chain. The entry originates in a study of blood T cell repertoires in COVID-19. Across the whole study: The United States, Italy and Spain were the sources of the acute and convalescent COVID-19 samples.

Original analysis: The authors estimated nucleated cell counts from reference gene primer amplification. The method was immunoSEQ multiplex PCR; TCRdb's version includes in-frame clones alone and lacks a portion of them. The DNA gave D and trimming, while V, J and clone size come from that table. The sample records just under 90,000 clones, around 72% being singletons. This CDR3 contains 13 residues. CDR1 and CDR2 (germline): KGHDR, SFDVKD. Germline trimming cut 9 bases from V and 5 bases from J; bases unmatched to any gene: 8. The V gene is TRBV24-1, the J gene TRBJ1-2; TRBD1 matches 7 bases. Sample: peripheral blood. The TCR sequence derives from a woman of 80 years or more with acute or convalescent COVID-19. CDR3 sequence: CATQNTGEYGYTF. The CDR3 nucleotides are TGTGCCACCCAGAACACAGGGGAATATGGCTACACCTTC.